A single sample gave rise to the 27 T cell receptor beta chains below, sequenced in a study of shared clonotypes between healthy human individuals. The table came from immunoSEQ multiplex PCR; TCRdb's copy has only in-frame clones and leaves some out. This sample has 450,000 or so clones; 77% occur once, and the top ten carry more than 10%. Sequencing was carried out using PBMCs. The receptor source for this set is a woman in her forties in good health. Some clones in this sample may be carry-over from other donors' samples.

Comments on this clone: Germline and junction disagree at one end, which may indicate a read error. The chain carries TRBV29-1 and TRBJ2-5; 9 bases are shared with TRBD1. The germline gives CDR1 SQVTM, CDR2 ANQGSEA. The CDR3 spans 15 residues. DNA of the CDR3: TGCAGCGTTGTAAACAGGGGGCGTTTCCAAGAGGCCCAGTACTTC. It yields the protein CSVVNRGRFQEAQYF. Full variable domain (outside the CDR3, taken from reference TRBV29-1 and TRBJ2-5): SAVISQKPSRDICQRGTSLTIQCQVDSQVTMMFWYRQQPGQSLTLIATANQGSEATYESGFVIDKFPISRPNLTFSTLTVSNMSPEDSSIYLCSVVNRGRFQEAQYFGPGTRLLVL.

CDR3 protein: CASSYLEGALAGYTF. CDR3 bases: TGTGCCAGCAGTTACCTCGAGGGGGCGCTTGCTGGCTACACCTTC. The chain is built from TRBV6-5 and TRBJ1-2, with TRBD1 matching over 7 bases. V trimming: 2 bases; J trimming: 7 bases; junction bases outside the gene matches: 10. The CDR3 contains 15 residues. Per germline, CDR1 MNHEY and CDR2 SVGAGI.

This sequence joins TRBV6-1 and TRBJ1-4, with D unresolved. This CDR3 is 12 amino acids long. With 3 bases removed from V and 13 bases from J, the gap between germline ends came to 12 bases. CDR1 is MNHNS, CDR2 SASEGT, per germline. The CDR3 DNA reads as TGTGCCAGCAGTGACTTGCGCGGAAGACTGTTTTTT. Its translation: CASSDLRGRLFF.

The CDR3 loop reads CASSLGGRVGETQYF. In DNA, the CDR3 is TGTGCCAGCAGCTTAGGCGGGAGAGTGGGTGAGACCCAGTACTTC. The chain uses TRBV7-7 and TRBJ2-5; TRBD2 aligns across 7 bases. The junction had 7 bases not matched to a gene; V was cut back by 1 base and J by 5 bases. Germline assignment: CDR1 SSHAT and CDR2 FNYEAQ (reference sequence). This CDR3 spans 15 amino acids. The full variable domain, completed using reference TRBV7-7 and TRBJ2-5, is GAGVSQSPRYKVTKRGQDVTLRCDPISSHATLYWYQQALGQGPEFLTYFNYEAQPDKSGLPSDRFSAERPEGSISTLTIQRTEQRDSAMYRCASSLGGRVGETQYFGPGTRLLVL.

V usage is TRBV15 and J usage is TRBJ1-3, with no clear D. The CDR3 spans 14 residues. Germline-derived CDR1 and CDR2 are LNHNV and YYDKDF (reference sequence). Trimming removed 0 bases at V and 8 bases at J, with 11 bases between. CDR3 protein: CATSRDPVRHTIYF. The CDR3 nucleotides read TGTGCCACCAGCAGAGACCCCGTGCGGCACACCATATATTTT.

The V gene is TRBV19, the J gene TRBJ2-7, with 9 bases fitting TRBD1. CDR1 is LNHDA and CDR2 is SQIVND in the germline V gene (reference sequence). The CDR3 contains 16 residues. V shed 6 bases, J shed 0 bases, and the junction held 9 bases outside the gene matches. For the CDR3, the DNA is TGTGCCAGTAGCCTTACAGGGGGCGCCCACTCCTACGAGCAGTACTTC. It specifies CASSLTGGAHSYEQYF.

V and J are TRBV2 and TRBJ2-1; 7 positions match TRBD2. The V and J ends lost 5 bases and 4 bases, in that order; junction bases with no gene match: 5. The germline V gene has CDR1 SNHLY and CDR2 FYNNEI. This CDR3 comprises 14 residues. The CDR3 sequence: CASSLSGTYNEQFF. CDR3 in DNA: TGTGCCAGCAGTCTAAGCGGGACTTACAATGAGCAGTTCTTC. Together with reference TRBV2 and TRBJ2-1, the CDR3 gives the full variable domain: EPEVTQTPSHQVTQMGQEVILRCVPISNHLYFYWYRQILGQKVEFLVSFYNNEISEKSEIFDDQFSVERPDGSNFTLKIRSTKLEDSAMYFCASSLSGTYNEQFFGPGTRLTVL.

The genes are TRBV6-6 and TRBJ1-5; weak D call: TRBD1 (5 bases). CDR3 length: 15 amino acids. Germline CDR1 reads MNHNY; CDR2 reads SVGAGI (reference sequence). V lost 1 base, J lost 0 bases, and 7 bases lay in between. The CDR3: CASSYWDVSNQPQHF. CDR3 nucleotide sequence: TGTGCCAGCAGTTACTGGGACGTTAGCAATCAGCCCCAGCATTTT.

DNA of the CDR3: TGTGCCAGCAGCTCCCTTTGGGAGCCAAGGAACACTGAAGCTTTCTTT. This gives the protein CASSSLWEPRNTEAFF. This chain uses TRBV5-4 with TRBJ1-1; D call uncertain. CDR1 is SGHNT and CDR2 is YYREEE in the germline V gene (reference sequence). Trimming removed 3 bases at V and 1 base at J, with 16 bases between. The CDR3 sequence is 16 residues long. Full variable domain (remainder filled in from reference TRBV5-4 and TRBJ1-1): ETGVTQSPTHLIKTRGQQVTLRCSSQSGHNTVSWYQQALGQGPQFIFQYYREEENGRGNFPPRFSGLQFPNYSSELNVNALELDDSALYLCASSSLWEPRNTEAFFGQGTRLTVV.

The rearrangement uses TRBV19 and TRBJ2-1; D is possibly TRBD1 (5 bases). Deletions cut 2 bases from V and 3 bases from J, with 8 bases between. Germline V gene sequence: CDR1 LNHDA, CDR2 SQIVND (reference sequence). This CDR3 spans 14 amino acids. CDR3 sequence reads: CASSILGRYNEQFF. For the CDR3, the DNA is TGTGCCAGTAGTATATTGGGGCGCTACAATGAGCAGTTCTTC.

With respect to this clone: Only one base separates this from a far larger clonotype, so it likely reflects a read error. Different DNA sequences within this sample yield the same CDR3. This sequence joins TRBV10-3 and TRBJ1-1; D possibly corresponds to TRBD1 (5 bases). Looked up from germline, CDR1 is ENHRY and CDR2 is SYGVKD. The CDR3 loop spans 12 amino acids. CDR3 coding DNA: TGTGCCATCAGCCCGAGGGGCACTGAGGCTTTCTTT. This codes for CAISPRGTEAFF.

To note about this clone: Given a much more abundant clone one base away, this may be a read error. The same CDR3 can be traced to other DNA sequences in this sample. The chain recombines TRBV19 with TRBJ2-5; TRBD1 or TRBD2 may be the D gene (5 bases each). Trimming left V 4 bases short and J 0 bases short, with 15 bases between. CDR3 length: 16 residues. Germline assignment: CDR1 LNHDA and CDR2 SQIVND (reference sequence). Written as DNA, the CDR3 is TGTGCCAGTAGTAGCATACCGGGGCAGTACCAAGAGACCCAGTACTTC. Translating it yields CASSSIPGQYQETQYF.

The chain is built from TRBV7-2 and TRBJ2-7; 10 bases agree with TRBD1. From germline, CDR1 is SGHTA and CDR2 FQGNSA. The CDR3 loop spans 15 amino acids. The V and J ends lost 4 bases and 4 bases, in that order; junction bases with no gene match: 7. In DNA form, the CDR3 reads TGTGCCAGCAGCTCCACCGGGACAGGGGCTTACGAGCAGTACTTC. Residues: CASSSTGTGAYEQYF.

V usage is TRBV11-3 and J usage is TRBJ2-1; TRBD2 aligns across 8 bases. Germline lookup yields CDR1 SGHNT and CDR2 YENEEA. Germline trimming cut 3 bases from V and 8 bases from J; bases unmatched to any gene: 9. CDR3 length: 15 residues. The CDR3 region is CASSFGREGFDEQFF. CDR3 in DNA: TGTGCCAGCAGCTTCGGCCGGGAGGGTTTTGATGAGCAGTTCTTC. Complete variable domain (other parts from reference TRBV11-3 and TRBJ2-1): EAGVVQSPRYKIIEKKQPVAFWCNPISGHNTLYWYLQNLGQGPELLIRYENEEAVDDSQLPKDRFSAERLKGVDSTLKIQPAELGDSAVYLCASSFGREGFDEQFFGPGTRLTVL.

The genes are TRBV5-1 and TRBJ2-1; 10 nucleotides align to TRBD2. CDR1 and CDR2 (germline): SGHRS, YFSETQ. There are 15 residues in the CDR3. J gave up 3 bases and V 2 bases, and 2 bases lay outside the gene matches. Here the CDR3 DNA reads TGCGCCAGCAGCTTAGGACTAGCGGACTACAATGAGCAGTTCTTC. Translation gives CASSLGLADYNEQFF. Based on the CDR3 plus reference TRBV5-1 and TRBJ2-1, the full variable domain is KAGVTQTPRYLIKTRGQQVTLSCSPISGHRSVSWYQQTPGQGLQFLFEYFSETQRNKGNFPGRFSGRQFSNSRSEMNVSTLELGDSALYLCASSLGLADYNEQFFGPGTRLTVL.

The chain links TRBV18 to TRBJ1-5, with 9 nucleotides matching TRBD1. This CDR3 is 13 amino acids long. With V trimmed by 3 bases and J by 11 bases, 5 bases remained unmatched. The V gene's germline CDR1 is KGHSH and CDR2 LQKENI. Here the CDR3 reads CASSPGQGTAQHF. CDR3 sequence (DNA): TGTGCCAGCTCACCGGGACAGGGTACAGCCCAGCATTTT.

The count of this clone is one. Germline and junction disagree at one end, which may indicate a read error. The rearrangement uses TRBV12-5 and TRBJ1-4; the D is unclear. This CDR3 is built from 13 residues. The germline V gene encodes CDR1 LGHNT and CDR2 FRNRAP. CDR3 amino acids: CASGLLPFGAVLF. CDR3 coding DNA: TGTGCTAGTGGTTTGCTCCCGTTCGGAGCAGTCCTTTTT.

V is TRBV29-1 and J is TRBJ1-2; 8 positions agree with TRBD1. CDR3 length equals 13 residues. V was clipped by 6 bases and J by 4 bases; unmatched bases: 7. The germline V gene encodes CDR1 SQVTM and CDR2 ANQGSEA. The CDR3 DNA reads TGCAGCGTGCCGGGACAGGCCAGCTATGGCTACACCTTC. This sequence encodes CSVPGQASYGYTF.

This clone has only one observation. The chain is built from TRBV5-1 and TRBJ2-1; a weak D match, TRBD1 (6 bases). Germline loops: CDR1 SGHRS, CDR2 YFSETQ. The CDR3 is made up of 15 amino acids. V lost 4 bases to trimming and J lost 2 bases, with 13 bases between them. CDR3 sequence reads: CASSASGDPYNEQFF. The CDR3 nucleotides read TGCGCCAGCAGCGCATCAGGGGACCCCTACAATGAGCAGTTCTTC.

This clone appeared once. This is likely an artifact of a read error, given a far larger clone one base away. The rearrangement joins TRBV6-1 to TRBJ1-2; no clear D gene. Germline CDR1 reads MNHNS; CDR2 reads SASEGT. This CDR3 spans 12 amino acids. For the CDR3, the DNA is TGTGCCAGCAGTGAGGGTAACTATGGCCACACCTTC. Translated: CASSEGNYGHTF.

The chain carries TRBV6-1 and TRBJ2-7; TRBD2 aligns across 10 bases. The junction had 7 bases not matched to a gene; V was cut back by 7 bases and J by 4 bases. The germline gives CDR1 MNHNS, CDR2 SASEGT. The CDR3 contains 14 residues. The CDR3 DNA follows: TGTGCCAGCACCTTAAGCGGGAGGGCATACGAGCAGTACTTC. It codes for CASTLSGRAYEQYF.

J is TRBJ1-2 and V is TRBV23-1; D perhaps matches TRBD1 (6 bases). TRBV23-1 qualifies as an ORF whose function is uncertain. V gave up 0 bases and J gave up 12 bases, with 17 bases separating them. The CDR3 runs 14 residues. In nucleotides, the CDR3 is TGCGCCAGCAGTCAATCCCCAGGGGCGGTCTCCGACACCTTC. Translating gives CASSQSPGAVSDTF.

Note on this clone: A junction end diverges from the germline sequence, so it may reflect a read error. The DNA for the CDR3 is TGTGCCAGCAGCCTGCCGGGACAGCCTCAATGGATTCCCCACTTT. Amino acids: CASSLPGQPQWIPHF. The chain couples TRBV2 to TRBJ1-1; 7 nucleotides agree with TRBD1. Germline loops: CDR1 SNHLY, CDR2 FYNNEI. CDR3 length: 15 residues.

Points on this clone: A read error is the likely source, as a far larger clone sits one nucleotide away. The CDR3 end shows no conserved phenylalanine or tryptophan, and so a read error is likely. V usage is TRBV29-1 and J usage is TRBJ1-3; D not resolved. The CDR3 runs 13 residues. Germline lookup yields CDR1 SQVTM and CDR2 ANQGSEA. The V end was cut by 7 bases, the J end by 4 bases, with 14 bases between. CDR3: CSGGRADGNTIYL. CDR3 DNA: TGCAGCGGTGGTAGGGCAGACGGAAACACCATATATCTT.

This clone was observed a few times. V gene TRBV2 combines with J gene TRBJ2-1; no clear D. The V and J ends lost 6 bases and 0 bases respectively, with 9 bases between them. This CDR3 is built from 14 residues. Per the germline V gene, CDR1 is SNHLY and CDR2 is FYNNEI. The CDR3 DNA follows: TGTGCCAGCAGCCGCGCCAGCTCCTACAATGAGCAGTTCTTC. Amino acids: CASSRASSYNEQFF.

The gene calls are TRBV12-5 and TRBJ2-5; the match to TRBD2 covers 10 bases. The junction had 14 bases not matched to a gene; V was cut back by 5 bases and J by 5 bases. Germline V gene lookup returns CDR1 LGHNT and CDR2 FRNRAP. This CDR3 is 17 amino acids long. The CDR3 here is CASGPGALAGVRETQYF. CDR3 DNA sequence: TGTGCTAGTGGTCCAGGGGCTCTAGCGGGGGTTCGGGAGACCCAGTACTTC. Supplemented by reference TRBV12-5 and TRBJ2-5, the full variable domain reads DARVTQTPRHKVTEMGQEVTMRCQPILGHNTVFWYRQTMMQGLELLAYFRNRAPLDDSGMPKDRFSAEMPDATLATLKIQPSEPRDSAVYFCASGPGALAGVRETQYFGPGTRLLVL.

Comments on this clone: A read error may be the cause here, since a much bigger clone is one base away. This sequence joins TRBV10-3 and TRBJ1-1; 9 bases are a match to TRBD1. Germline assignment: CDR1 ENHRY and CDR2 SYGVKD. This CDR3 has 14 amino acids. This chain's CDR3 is CAISETTGGTETFF. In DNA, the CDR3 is TGTGCCATCAGTGAGACAACAGGGGGCACTGAAACTTTCTTT.